This TCR beta chain was profiled in a study of cytomegalovirus exposure and HLA in healthy donors. It was with 60 Vbeta and 13 Jbeta primers that the PCR ran. The assay was immunoSEQ multiplex PCR, and TCRdb's table has in-frame clones only and misses some. This sample has some 140,000 clones, with around 70% found just once. The V gene lost 5 bases and the J gene lost 7 bases, with 12 bases spanning the gap. The germline V gene has CDR1 LNHDA and CDR2 SQIVND (reference sequence). CDR3 size: 14 residues. The chain employs TRBV19 and TRBJ1-6, with D possibly TRBD1 on 6 matching bases. The TCR originated in a man aged 30 to 39 in good health and CMV-seronegative. Input material: PBMCs. CDR3 coding DNA: TGTGCCAGTAGTGAGGGGGGGAGGAATTCACCCCTCCACTTT. Amino acids: CASSEGGRNSPLHF.